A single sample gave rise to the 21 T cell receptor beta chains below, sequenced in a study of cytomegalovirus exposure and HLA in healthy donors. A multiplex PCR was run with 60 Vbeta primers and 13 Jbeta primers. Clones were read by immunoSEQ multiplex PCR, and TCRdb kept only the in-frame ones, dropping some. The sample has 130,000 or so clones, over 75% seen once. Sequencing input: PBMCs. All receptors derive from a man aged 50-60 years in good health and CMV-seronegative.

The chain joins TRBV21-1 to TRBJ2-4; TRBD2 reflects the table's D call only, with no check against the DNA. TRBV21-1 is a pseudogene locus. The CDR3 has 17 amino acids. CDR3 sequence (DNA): TGTGCCAGCAGCCCGCGGGAACTTGACTTAGCCAAAAACATTCAGTACTTC. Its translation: CASSPRELDLAKNIQYF.

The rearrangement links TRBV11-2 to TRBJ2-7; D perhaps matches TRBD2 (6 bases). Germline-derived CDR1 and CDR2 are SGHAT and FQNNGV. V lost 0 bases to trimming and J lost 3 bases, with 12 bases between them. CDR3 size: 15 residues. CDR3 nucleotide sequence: TGTGCCAGCAGCTTAGAGTACGGGAGCTTCTACGAGCAGTACTTC. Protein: CASSLEYGSFYEQYF.

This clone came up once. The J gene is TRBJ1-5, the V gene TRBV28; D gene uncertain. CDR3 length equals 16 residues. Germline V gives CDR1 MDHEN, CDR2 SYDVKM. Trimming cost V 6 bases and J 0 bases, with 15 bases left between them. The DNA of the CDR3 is TGTGCCAGCAGCCCCTGGGCAGGTAATAGCAATCAGCCCCAGCATTTT. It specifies CASSPWAGNSNQPQHF.

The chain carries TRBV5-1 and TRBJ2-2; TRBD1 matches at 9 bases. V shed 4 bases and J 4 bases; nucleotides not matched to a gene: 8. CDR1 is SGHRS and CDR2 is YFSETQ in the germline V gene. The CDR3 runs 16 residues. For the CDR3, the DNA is TGCGCCAGCAGCCTTTACTCGACAGGGGGCACCGGGGAGCTGTTTTTT. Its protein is CASSLYSTGGTGELFF.

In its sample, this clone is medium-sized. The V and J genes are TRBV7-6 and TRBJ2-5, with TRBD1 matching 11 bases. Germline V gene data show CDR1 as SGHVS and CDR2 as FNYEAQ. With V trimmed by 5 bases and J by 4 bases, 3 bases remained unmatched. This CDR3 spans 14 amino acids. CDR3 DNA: TGTGCCAGCAGCCCGGGGACAGGGGGAGAGACCCAGTACTTC. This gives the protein CASSPGTGGETQYF.

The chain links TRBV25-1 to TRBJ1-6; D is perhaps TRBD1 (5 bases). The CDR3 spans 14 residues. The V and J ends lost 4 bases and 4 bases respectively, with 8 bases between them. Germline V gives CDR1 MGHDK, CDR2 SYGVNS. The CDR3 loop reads CASSGTRYNSPLHF. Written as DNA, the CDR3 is TGTGCCAGCAGTGGGACAAGATATAATTCACCCCTCCACTTT.

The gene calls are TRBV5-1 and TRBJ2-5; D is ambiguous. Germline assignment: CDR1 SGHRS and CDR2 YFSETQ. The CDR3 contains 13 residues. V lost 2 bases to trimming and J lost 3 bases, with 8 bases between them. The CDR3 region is CASSLYREETQYF. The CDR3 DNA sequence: TGCGCCAGCAGCTTATATCGGGAAGAGACCCAGTACTTC.

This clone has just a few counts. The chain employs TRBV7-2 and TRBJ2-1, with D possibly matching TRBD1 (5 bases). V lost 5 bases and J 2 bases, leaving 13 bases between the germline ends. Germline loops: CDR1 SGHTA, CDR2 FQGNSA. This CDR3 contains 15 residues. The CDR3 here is CASSPLGPAYNEQFF. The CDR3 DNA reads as TGTGCCAGCAGCCCCCTGGGGCCAGCCTACAATGAGCAGTTCTTC.

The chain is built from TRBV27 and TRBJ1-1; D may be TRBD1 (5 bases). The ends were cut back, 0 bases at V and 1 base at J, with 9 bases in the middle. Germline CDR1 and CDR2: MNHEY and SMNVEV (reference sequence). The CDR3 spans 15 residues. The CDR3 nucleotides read TGTGCCAGCAGTTTATCGGAGGGGACGAACACTGAAGCTTTCTTT. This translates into CASSLSEGTNTEAFF.

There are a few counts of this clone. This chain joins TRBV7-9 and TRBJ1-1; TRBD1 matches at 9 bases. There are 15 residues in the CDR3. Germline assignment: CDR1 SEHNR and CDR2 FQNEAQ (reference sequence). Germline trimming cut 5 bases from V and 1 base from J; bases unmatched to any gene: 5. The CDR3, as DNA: TGTGCCAGCAGCAAACAGGACAGGGGGAACACTGAAGCTTTCTTT. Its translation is CASSKQDRGNTEAFF.

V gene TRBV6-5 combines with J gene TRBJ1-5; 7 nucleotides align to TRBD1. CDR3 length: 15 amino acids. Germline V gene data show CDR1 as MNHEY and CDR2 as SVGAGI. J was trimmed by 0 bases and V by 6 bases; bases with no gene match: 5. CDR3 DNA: TGTGCCAGCAGACTCAGGGGGTTTAGCAATCAGCCCCAGCATTTT. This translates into CASRLRGFSNQPQHF.

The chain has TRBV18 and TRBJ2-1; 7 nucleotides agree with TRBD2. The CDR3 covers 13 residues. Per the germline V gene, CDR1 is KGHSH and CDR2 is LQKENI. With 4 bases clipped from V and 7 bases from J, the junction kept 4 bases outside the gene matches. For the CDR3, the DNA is TGTGCCAGCTCACGGAGGGAGGGTAATGAGCAGTTCTTC. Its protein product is CASSRREGNEQFF.

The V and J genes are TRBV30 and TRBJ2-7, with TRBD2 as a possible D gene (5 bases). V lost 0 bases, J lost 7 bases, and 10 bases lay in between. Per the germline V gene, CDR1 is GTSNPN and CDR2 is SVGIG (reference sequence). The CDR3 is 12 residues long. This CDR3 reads CAWSVTGVEQYF. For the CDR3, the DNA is TGTGCCTGGAGTGTCACCGGGGTTGAGCAGTACTTC. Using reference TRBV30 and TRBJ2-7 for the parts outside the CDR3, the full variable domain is SQTIHQWPATLVQPVGSPLSLECTVEGTSNPNLYWYRQAAGRGLQLLFYSVGIGQISSEVPQNLSASRPQDRQFILSSKKLLLSDSGFYLCAWSVTGVEQYFGPGTRLTVT.

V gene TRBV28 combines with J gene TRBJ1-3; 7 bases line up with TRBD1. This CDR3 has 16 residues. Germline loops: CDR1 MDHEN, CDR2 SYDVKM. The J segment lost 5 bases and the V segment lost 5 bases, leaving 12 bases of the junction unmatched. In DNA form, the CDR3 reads TGTGCCAGCAGTGTCCGGACAGGAGGATTAAGAAACACCATATATTTT. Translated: CASSVRTGGLRNTIYF.

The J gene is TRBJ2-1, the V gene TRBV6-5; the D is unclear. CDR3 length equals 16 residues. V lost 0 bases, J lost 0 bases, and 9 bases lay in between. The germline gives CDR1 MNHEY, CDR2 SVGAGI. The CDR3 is CASSYSGQSSYNEQFF. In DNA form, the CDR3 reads TGTGCCAGCAGTTACTCTGGGCAAAGCTCCTACAATGAGCAGTTCTTC.

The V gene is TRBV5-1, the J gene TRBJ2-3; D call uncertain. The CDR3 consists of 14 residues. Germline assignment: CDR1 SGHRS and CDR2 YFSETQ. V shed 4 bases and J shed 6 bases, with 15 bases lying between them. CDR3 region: CASSPRSEVDTQYF. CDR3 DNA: TGCGCCAGCAGCCCACGAAGCGAGGTGGATACGCAGTATTTT.

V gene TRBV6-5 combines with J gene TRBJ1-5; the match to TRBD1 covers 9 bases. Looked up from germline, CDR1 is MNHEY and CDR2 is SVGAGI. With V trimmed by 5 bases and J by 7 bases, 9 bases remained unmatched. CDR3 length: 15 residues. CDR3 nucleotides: TGTGCCAGCAGTGGGGACAGGGTGGGGGGACAGCCCCAGCATTTT. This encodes CASSGDRVGGQPQHF.

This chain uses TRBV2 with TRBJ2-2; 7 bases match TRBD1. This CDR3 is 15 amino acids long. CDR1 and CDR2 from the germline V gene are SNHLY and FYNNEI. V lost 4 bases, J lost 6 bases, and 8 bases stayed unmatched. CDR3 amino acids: CASSVDRVMAGELFF. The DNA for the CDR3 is TGTGCCAGCAGTGTTGACAGGGTTATGGCCGGGGAGCTGTTTTTT. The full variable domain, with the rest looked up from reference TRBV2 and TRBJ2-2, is EPEVTQTPSHQVTQMGQEVILRCVPISNHLYFYWYRQILGQKVEFLVSFYNNEISEKSEIFDDQFSVERPDGSNFTLKIRSTKLEDSAMYFCASSVDRVMAGELFFGEGSRLTVL.

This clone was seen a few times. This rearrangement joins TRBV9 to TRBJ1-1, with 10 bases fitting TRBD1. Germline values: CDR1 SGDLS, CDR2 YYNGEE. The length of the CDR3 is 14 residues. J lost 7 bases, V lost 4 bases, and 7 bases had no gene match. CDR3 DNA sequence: TGTGCCAGCAGCAGAGGGACAGGGGTTATTGAAGCTTTCTTT. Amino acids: CASSRGTGVIEAFF.

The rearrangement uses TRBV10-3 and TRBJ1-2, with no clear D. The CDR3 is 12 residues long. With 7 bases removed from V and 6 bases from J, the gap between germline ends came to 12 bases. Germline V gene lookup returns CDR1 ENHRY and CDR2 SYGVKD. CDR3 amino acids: CAINSDLHGYTF. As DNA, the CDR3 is TGTGCCATCAATTCCGATCTACATGGCTACACCTTC.

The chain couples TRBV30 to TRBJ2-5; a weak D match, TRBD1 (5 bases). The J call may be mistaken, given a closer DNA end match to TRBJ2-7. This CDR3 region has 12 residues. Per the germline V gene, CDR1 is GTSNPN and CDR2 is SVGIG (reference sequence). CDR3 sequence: CAWSLGPHEQYF. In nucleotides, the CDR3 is TGTGCCTGGAGTCTGGGGCCGCACGAGCAGTACTTC.